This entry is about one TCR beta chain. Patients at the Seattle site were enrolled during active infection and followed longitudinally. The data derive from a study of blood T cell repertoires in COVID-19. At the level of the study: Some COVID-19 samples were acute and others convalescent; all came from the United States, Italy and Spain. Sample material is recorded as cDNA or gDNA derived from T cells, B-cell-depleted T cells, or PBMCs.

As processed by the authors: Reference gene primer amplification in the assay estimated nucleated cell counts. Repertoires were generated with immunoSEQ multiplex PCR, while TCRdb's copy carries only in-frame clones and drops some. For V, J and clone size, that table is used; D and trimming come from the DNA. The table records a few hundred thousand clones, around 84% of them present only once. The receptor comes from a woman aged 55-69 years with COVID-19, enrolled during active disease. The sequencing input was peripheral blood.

CDR3: CASSYGTGRTYEQYF. The CDR3 region has the DNA TGTGCCAGCAGTTACGGGACAGGCCGAACCTACGAGCAGTACTTC. The chain is built from TRBV6-5 and TRBJ2-7; 8 bases map to TRBD1. The CDR3 runs to 15 residues. J lost 2 bases, V lost 2 bases, and 5 bases had no gene match. Germline V gives CDR1 MNHEY, CDR2 SVGAGI.